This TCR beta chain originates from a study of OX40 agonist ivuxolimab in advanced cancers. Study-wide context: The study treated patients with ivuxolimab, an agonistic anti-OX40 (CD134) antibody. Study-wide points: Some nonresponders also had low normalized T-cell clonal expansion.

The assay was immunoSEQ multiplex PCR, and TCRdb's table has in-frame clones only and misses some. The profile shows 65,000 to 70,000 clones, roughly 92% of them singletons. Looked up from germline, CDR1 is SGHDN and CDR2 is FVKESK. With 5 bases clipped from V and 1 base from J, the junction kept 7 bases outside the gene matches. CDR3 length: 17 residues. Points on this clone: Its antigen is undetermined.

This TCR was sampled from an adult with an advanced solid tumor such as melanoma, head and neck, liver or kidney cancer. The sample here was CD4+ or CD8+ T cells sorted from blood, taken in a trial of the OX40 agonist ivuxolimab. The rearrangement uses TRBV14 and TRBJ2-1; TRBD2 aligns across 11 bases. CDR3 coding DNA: TGTGCCAGCAGCTCCTGGGGACTAGCGGCTTCCTACAATGAGCAGTTCTTC. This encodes CASSSWGLAASYNEQFF.